The entry that follows covers one T cell receptor beta chain sequence. Per the original methods: It was from reference gene primer amplification that nucleated cell counts were estimated. Measured with immunoSEQ multiplex PCR; TCRdb has only the in-frame clones, and not every one. V and J calls and clone size follow that table, whereas D and trimming were derived from the DNA. The sample consists of 200,000 to 300,000 clones, 82% of them appearing once. V gave up 6 bases and J gave up 2 bases, with 13 bases separating them. Germline V lookup: CDR1 GTSNPN, CDR2 SVGIG (reference sequence). The CDR3 contains 14 residues. This sample was included in a study of blood T cell repertoires in COVID-19.

The source material was peripheral blood. The J gene is TRBJ1-4, the V gene TRBV30; unclear D gene. The clonotype was recovered from a woman in her 70s with acute or convalescent COVID-19. Written as DNA, the CDR3 is TGTGCCTGCGCGAGGAGCACGACTAATGAAAAACTGTTTTTT. It codes for CACARSTTNEKLFF.